Listed below are T cell receptor beta chains from one sample, sequenced in a study of CD8+CD57+ T cells in acquired aplastic anemia. TCRdb reprocessed the reads with MiXCR, giving one entry per CDR3 protein. Among around 17,000 distinct CDR3 sequences, approximately 38% were seen once, and the ten largest hold around 86%. Sequences were obtained from CD8+CD57+ T cells sorted from PBMCs. The receptors stem from a human donor with aplastic anemia. Both conserved end residues are part of each CDR3. Fields, in order: V gene, J gene, clone size, D gene, CDR3 protein, CDR3 DNA. The D gene is left open where the match is weak. Size tells how often a clone was seen (once, few, many) or the class of an expanded clone, and some rows leave it out.

TRBV29-1,TRBJ2-5,.,.,CSVNPNQETQYF,TGCAGCGTTAACCCAAATCAAGAGACCCAGTACTTC
TRBV5-4,TRBJ2-3,.,TRBD1,CASSLGSGGAGTDTQYF,TGCGCCAGCAGCTTGGGTTCAGGGGGCGCCGGGACAGATACGCAGTATTTT
TRBV3-1,TRBJ2-5,.,TRBD2,CASSQRPVGLAGKETQYF,TGTGCCAGCAGCCAAAGGCCCGTTGGGCTAGCGGGAAAAGAGACCCAGTACTTC
TRBV2,TRBJ1-1,few,.,CASIFDARARTEAFF,TGTGCCAGCATATTCGACGCCAGGGCACGCACTGAAGCTTTCTTT
TRBV15,TRBJ2-1,.,.,CATSSPGSSYNEQFF,TGTGCCACCAGCAGCCCGGGGAGCTCCTACAATGAGCAGTTCTTC
TRBV7-9,TRBJ2-3,.,TRBD2,CASSISRGLAITDTQYF,TGTGCCAGCAGCATTAGCCGCGGACTAGCGATCACAGATACGCAGTATTTT
TRBV3-1,TRBJ2-7,many,TRBD2,CASRNSGGINEQYF,TGTGCCAGCAGAAATAGCGGGGGGATCAACGAGCAGTACTTC
TRBV10-3,TRBJ1-5,.,.,CAIKQSGREQPQHF,TGTGCCATCAAACAGTCAGGGAGGGAACAGCCCCAGCATTTT
TRBV20-1,TRBJ2-7,few,.,CSASGVGEQYF,TGCAGTGCTAGCGGTGTAGGCGAGCAGTACTTC
TRBV25-1,TRBJ1-2,.,.,CASSEFLCANYGYTF,TGTGCCAGCAGTGAATTCTTATGTGCTAACTATGGCTACACCTTC
TRBV7-2,TRBJ2-1,many,.,CASSLSRNEQFF,TGTGCCAGCAGTTTATCACGTAATGAGCAGTTCTTC
TRBV12-3/TRBV12-4,TRBJ2-7,.,.,CASSLKHYEQYF,TGTGCCAGCAGTTTAAAGCACTACGAGCAGTACTTC
TRBV7-6,TRBJ2-7,.,.,CASSLEPSETYEQYF,TGTGCCAGCAGCTTAGAGCCCTCGGAGACCTACGAGCAGTACTTC
TRBV7-8,TRBJ2-7,many,TRBD2,CASKGGTSGGGEQYF,TGTGCCAGCAAGGGCGGGACTAGCGGGGGTGGCGAGCAGTACTTC
TRBV10-1,TRBJ2-2,.,TRBD1,CASGTGDTGELFF,TGCGCCAGCGGGACAGGGGACACCGGGGAGCTGTTTTTT
TRBV18,TRBJ2-7,.,TRBD2,CASSPTLAGGGSYEQYF,TGTGCCAGCTCACCGACCTTAGCGGGGGGGGGCTCCTACGAGCAGTACTTC
TRBV20-1,TRBJ2-1,.,TRBD2,CSARGKRGRGDEQFF,TGCAGTGCTAGGGGGAAGCGGGGGCGTGGGGATGAGCAGTTCTTC
TRBV11-2,TRBJ1-6,.,.,CASSLEDAVDSPLHF,TGTGCCAGCAGCTTAGAGGACGCCGTCGATTCACCCCTCCACTTT
TRBV6-2/TRBV6-3,TRBJ2-3,.,.,CASSGYTDTQYF,TGTGCCAGCAGTGGCTACACAGATACGCAGTATTTT
TRBV20-1,TRBJ2-1,few,TRBD1,CSARDPPVTGSYEQFF,TGCAGTGCTAGAGATCCCCCGGTGACAGGGTCCTATGAGCAGTTCTTC
TRBV20-1,TRBJ2-1,.,.,CSARAGVGNYSYEQFF,TGCAGTGCTAGAGCAGGGGTAGGGAACTACTCCTACGAGCAGTTCTTC
TRBV28,TRBJ2-7,medium-sized,TRBD1,CASRIDRASSYEQYF,TGTGCCAGCAGGATTGACAGGGCGAGCTCCTACGAGCAGTACTTC
TRBV19,TRBJ2-5,few,.,CASRREETQYF,TGTGCCAGTAGACGTGAAGAGACCCAGTACTTC
TRBV7-9,TRBJ1-3,few,.,CASSLVGGNTIYF,TGTGCCAGCAGCTTAGTAGGCGGAAACACCATATATTTT
TRBV2,TRBJ2-6,.,.,CASRPTSGGANVLTF,TGTGCCAGCAGACCCACTTCTGGGGGGGCCAACGTCCTGACTTTC
TRBV5-6,TRBJ2-6,.,.,CASSPPALVGANVLTF,TGTGCCAGCAGCCCCCCTGCTTTGGTTGGGGCCAACGTCCTGACTTTC
TRBV19,TRBJ2-7,many,TRBD1,CASSPVDGTGKEQYF,TGTGCCAGTAGCCCAGTCGACGGGACAGGGAAAGAGCAGTACTTC
TRBV7-8,TRBJ2-7,few,TRBD2,CASSLEVGLAIEQYF,TGTGCCAGCAGCTTAGAGGTCGGACTAGCGATCGAGCAGTACTTC